This entry lists 31 T cell receptor beta chains sequenced from one sample in a study of T cell clonotyping in hematopoietic cell transplantation. As to time point: recipient sample about 28 days before transplant, after cytoreduction. The table came from immunoSEQ multiplex PCR; TCRdb's copy has only in-frame clones and leaves some out. The sample has about 10,000 clones; around 87% are singletons. The input for sequencing was peripheral blood mononuclear cells, taken before stem cell transplant. These receptors were taken from a woman aged 45-60 years with chronic myeloid leukemia. Some clones in this sample may be carry-over from other donors' samples.

The genes are TRBV28 and TRBJ2-2; 7 positions agree with TRBD2. The V and J ends lost 7 bases and 5 bases, in that order; junction bases with no gene match: 7. Per germline, CDR1 MDHEN and CDR2 SYDVKM. The CDR3 length is 14 residues. The CDR3 DNA is TGTGCCAGCATCGGCGGGAGCTATACCGGGGAGCTGTTTTTT. Encoded protein: CASIGGSYTGELFF.

This clone was found a few times. The chain carries TRBV7-2 and TRBJ2-2; D gene uncertain. CDR3 length: 13 amino acids. Germline-derived CDR1 and CDR2 are SGHTA and FQGNSA. Deletions cut 7 bases from V and 8 bases from J, with 14 bases between. CDR3 sequence reads: CASNLLITGELFF. CDR3 sequence (DNA): TGTGCCAGCAACCTTTTAATAACTGGGGAGCTGTTTTTT.

The rearrangement uses TRBV6-5 and TRBJ2-6; D unresolved. CDR1 MNHEY and CDR2 SVGAGI come from the germline V gene. V lost 6 bases to trimming and J lost 0 bases, with 9 bases between them. This CDR3 has 15 amino acids. For the CDR3, the DNA is TGTGCCAGCAGGGACGGAAACTCTGGGGCCAACGTCCTGACTTTC. Amino acids: CASRDGNSGANVLTF.

The chain recombines TRBV6-1 with TRBJ2-1; no clear D gene. V was cut by 1 base and J by 3 bases, with 13 bases left in between. The CDR3 covers 16 residues. Germline loops: CDR1 MNHNS, CDR2 SASEGT. The CDR3: CASSEVPSNGYNEQFF. The CDR3, as DNA: TGTGCCAGCAGTGAAGTTCCTAGTAATGGCTACAATGAGCAGTTCTTC.

This chain links TRBV19 with TRBJ2-1, with TRBD2 matching over 10 bases. This CDR3 comprises 16 residues. Germline V CDR1 and CDR2: LNHDA, SQIVND (reference sequence). The trim removed 8 bases at V and 5 bases at J, leaving 12 bases unmatched. This chain's CDR3 is CASQKGGTSAHNEQFF. The CDR3 DNA reads TGTGCCAGTCAAAAAGGAGGGACTAGCGCCCACAATGAGCAGTTCTTC.

The rearrangement uses TRBV7-2 and TRBJ2-1; TRBD2 might be the D (6 bases). The CDR3 runs to 15 residues. V lost 1 base and J lost 5, with 12 bases in between. Per germline, CDR1 SGHTA and CDR2 FQGNSA. CDR3 loop: CASSLEGSGHNEQFF. The DNA of the CDR3 is TGTGCCAGCAGCTTAGAGGGAAGCGGGCACAATGAGCAGTTCTTC. The full variable domain, with the rest looked up from reference TRBV7-2 and TRBJ2-1, is GAGVSQSPSNKVTEKGKDVELRCDPISGHTALYWYRQSLGQGLEFLIYFQGNSAPDKSGLPSDRFSAERTGGSVSTLTIQRTQQEDSAVYLCASSLEGSGHNEQFFGPGTRLTVL.

V is TRBV7-2 and J is TRBJ2-7, with D unclear. This CDR3 is built from 15 residues. CDR1 is SGHTA and CDR2 is FQGNSA in the germline V gene. Trimming took off 2 bases at V and 2 bases at J, with 13 bases between the two ends. For the CDR3, the DNA is TGTGCCAGCAGCTTACAAGGGTCCCGGGCCTACGAGCAGTACTTC. Translation gives CASSLQGSRAYEQYF.

The chain is built from TRBV29-1 and TRBJ2-7; a weak D match, TRBD1 (5 bases). V was trimmed by 4 bases and J by 3 bases, leaving 10 bases between them. This CDR3 comprises 12 residues. Germline loops: CDR1 SQVTM, CDR2 ANQGSEA. The CDR3 is CSVVQGIYEQYF. In nucleotides, the CDR3 is TGCAGCGTTGTTCAGGGAATCTACGAGCAGTACTTC.

This rearrangement joins TRBV7-9 to TRBJ2-7; D is undetermined. CDR1 is SEHNR, CDR2 FQNEAQ, per germline (reference sequence). V gave up 3 bases and J gave up 0 bases, with 3 bases separating them. This CDR3 comprises 12 residues. CDR3 sequence: CASSLISYEQYF. DNA of the CDR3: TGTGCCAGCAGCTTGATCTCCTACGAGCAGTACTTC.

The rearrangement links TRBV7-9 to TRBJ2-7; the D call may be TRBD1 or TRBD2 (6 bases each). The length of the CDR3 is 14 residues. Trimming stripped 1 base from V and 6 bases from J, with 13 bases between. Looked up from germline, CDR1 is SEHNR and CDR2 is FQNEAQ (reference sequence). The CDR3 DNA sequence: TGTGCCAGCAGCTTAGATGGGGGGCAGGCCGAGCAGTACTTC. This sequence encodes CASSLDGGQAEQYF.

The genes are TRBV7-9 and TRBJ2-7; 9 nucleotides line up with TRBD2. CDR3 size: 14 residues. The germline CDR1 and CDR2 sequences are SEHNR and FQNEAQ (reference sequence). After removal of 6 bases from V and 5 bases from J, the junction contained 8 bases not matched to a gene. CDR3 in amino acids: CASSSSGAGNEQYF. CDR3 bases: TGTGCCAGCAGTTCTAGCGGGGCCGGTAACGAGCAGTACTTC.

The chain combines TRBV7-2 with TRBJ2-3, with TRBD2 identical over 10 bases. V shed 6 bases, J shed 2 bases, and the junction held 11 bases outside the gene matches. Germline V CDR1 and CDR2: SGHTA, FQGNSA. The CDR3 is 17 amino acids. The CDR3 DNA reads as TGTGCCAGCAGTGGTTCTAGCGGGAGATCTTACACAGATACGCAGTATTTT. Encoded protein: CASSGSSGRSYTDTQYF.

This clone showed up just once. The chain joins TRBV7-9 to TRBJ2-1; 12 bases are shared with TRBD2. Trimming took 7 bases from V and 6 from J; bases not matched to a gene: 7. Germline CDR1 SEHNR, CDR2 FQNEAQ (reference sequence). The CDR3 sequence is 15 residues long. The CDR3 spells CASTLRTSGINEQFF. The CDR3 DNA reads as TGTGCCAGCACCCTCCGGACTAGCGGGATCAATGAGCAGTTCTTC.

The chain joins TRBV14 to TRBJ2-1; no definite D call. Deletions cut 0 bases from V and 6 bases from J, with 6 bases between. Germline lookup yields CDR1 SGHDN and CDR2 FVKESK. The CDR3 is 13 residues long. CDR3 residues: CASSQESANEQFF. CDR3 in DNA: TGTGCCAGCAGCCAAGAATCCGCCAATGAGCAGTTCTTC.

The chain employs TRBV4-1 and TRBJ2-7, with 7 bases matching TRBD1. CDR1 is MGHRA and CDR2 is YSYEKL in the germline V gene. The ends lost 4 bases at V and 2 bases at J; junction bases unmatched: 5. The length of the CDR3 is 14 residues. The CDR3 is CASSPWDRAYEQYF. Written as DNA, the CDR3 is TGCGCCAGCAGCCCTTGGGACAGAGCCTACGAGCAGTACTTC.

The gene calls are TRBV20-1 and TRBJ1-1; D is undetermined. The CDR3 is 11 residues long. V was trimmed by 6 bases and J by 1 base, leaving 6 bases between them. Germline CDR1 is DFQATT and CDR2 is SNEGSKA (reference sequence). CDR3 nucleotides: TGCAGTGCCTTGGGGAACACTGAAGCTTTCTTT. This sequence encodes CSALGNTEAFF.

The chain uses TRBV6-1 and TRBJ2-7; 7 nucleotides line up with TRBD1. J lost 0 bases, V lost 7 bases, and 9 bases had no gene match. The germline CDR1 and CDR2 sequences are MNHNS and SASEGT. The CDR3 has 15 residues. As DNA, the CDR3 is TGTGCCAGCAAGGGACCCGGGACAGACTCCTACGAGCAGTACTTC. Encoded protein: CASKGPGTDSYEQYF.

This sequence joins TRBV28 and TRBJ2-3, with TRBD2 identical over 15 bases. The length of the CDR3 is 15 residues. Per germline, CDR1 MDHEN and CDR2 SYDVKM. V gave up 6 bases and J gave up 6 bases; unmatched junction bases: 4. CDR3 loop: CASRGLAGGVDTQYF. CDR3 nucleotide sequence: TGTGCCAGCAGAGGACTAGCGGGAGGGGTTGATACGCAGTATTTT.

The chain's CDR3 is CSGGDAYEQYF. DNA for the CDR3: TGTAGCGGCGGGGATGCCTACGAGCAGTACTTC. The chain combines TRBV30 with TRBJ2-7; a possible D gene is TRBD2 (6 bases). The CDR3 has 11 amino acids. Per germline, CDR1 GTSNPN and CDR2 SVGIG (reference sequence).

The chain joins TRBV4-1 to TRBJ2-7, with TRBD1 identical over 10 bases. The CDR3 has 16 amino acids. V shed 2 bases and J 2 bases; nucleotides not matched to a gene: 6. Germline V gene lookup returns CDR1 MGHRA and CDR2 YSYEKL. The CDR3 DNA follows: TGCGCCAGCAGCCAATTAGGGACAGGGGAGACCTACGAGCAGTACTTC. Translating it yields CASSQLGTGETYEQYF.

The chain combines TRBV4-3 with TRBJ2-5; D not certain. Trimming took off 1 base at V and 5 bases at J, with 8 bases between the two ends. The CDR3 loop spans 13 amino acids. Germline CDR1 reads LGHNA; CDR2 reads YSLEER. In nucleotides, the CDR3 is TGCGCCAGCAGCCAAGTTTATCCGGAGACCCAGTACTTC. Translating gives CASSQVYPETQYF.

The genes are TRBV28 and TRBJ2-2; 7 positions match TRBD1. The CDR3 is 14 amino acids. Looked up from germline, CDR1 is MDHEN and CDR2 is SYDVKM. Trimming took 5 bases from V and 5 from J; bases not matched to a gene: 5. The CDR3 DNA follows: TGTGCCAGCAGTCAGGGACAGACGACCGGGGAGCTGTTTTTT. Its protein is CASSQGQTTGELFF.

CDR3 nucleotide sequence: TGCGCCAGCAGACTAGCGGGAGCTTACAATGAGCAGTTCTTC. It translates to CASRLAGAYNEQFF. This rearrangement joins TRBV10-2 to TRBJ2-1; 11 nucleotides agree with TRBD2. This CDR3 region has 14 residues. The ends lost 6 bases at V and 4 bases at J; junction bases unmatched: 2. CDR1 is WSHSY and CDR2 is SAAADI in the germline V gene.

J is TRBJ2-7 and V is TRBV13; D is possibly TRBD1 or TRBD2 (5 bases each). The CDR3 is 14 residues long. Germline V gives CDR1 PRHDT, CDR2 FYEKMQ (reference sequence). Trimming removed 5 bases at V and 6 bases at J, with 17 bases between. In DNA, the CDR3 is TGTGCCAGCAGCCCATCGGTCGGGGCAGGCGAGCAGTACTTC. Its protein product is CASSPSVGAGEQYF.

The V gene is TRBV13, the J gene TRBJ2-7; D is perhaps TRBD2 (5 bases). Germline CDR1 is PRHDT and CDR2 is FYEKMQ (reference sequence). CDR3 length: 16 residues. V shed 2 bases and J shed 1 base, with 15 bases lying between them. CDR3 sequence: CASSLFLGVDSYEQYF. The CDR3 DNA follows: TGTGCCAGCAGCTTATTTCTGGGAGTGGATTCCTACGAGCAGTACTTC.

The chain joins TRBV11-2 to TRBJ2-7, with D perhaps TRBD2 (5 bases). With 5 bases removed from V and 6 bases from J, the gap between germline ends came to 29 bases. CDR3 size: 18 residues. Germline CDR1 reads SGHAT; CDR2 reads FQNNGV. In DNA form, the CDR3 reads TGTGCCAGCAGCAATAACATTGATTTGAGGGCGAACGCCCGCGAGCAGTACTTC. This sequence encodes CASSNNIDLRANAREQYF.

The gene calls are TRBV5-4 and TRBJ2-4, with D tentatively TRBD2 (5 bases). Germline-derived CDR1 and CDR2 are SGHNT and YYREEE (reference sequence). This CDR3 contains 12 residues. The ends were cut back, 4 bases at V and 10 bases at J, with 12 bases in the middle. The CDR3 DNA reads as TGTGCCAGCAGCCTGGACTCCCAGATTCAGTACTTC. This encodes CASSLDSQIQYF.

The DNA for the CDR3 is TGCGCCAGCAGCCCAGGAGTTACCTACACCGGGGAGCTGTTTTTT. Its translation is CASSPGVTYTGELFF. The chain has TRBV5-1 and TRBJ2-2, with D hard to call. Deletions cut 4 bases from V and 3 bases from J, with 13 bases between. The length of the CDR3 is 15 residues. Germline assignment: CDR1 SGHRS and CDR2 YFSETQ.

The chain employs TRBV30 and TRBJ2-7; 9 bases align to TRBD1. The CDR3 sequence is 13 residues long. With 5 bases clipped from V and 0 bases from J, the junction kept 2 bases outside the gene matches. Germline CDR1 and CDR2: GTSNPN and SVGIG (reference sequence). The CDR3 here is CAWGTGYSYEQYF. The DNA of the CDR3 is TGTGCCTGGGGGACAGGGTACTCCTACGAGCAGTACTTC.

The rearrangement uses TRBV30 and TRBJ2-1; a weak D match, TRBD2 (5 bases). CDR1 GTSNPN and CDR2 SVGIG come from the germline V gene (reference sequence). Trimming removed 4 bases at V and 0 bases at J, with 7 bases between. The CDR3 contains 13 residues. CDR3: CAWTGSSYNEQFF. CDR3 DNA: TGTGCCTGGACTGGGAGCTCCTACAATGAGCAGTTCTTC.

The CDR3 nucleotides are TGTGCCAGCAGACCTAGACTAGCGGGAGTAAACGAGCAGTACTTC. Translated: CASRPRLAGVNEQYF. The rearrangement joins TRBV28 to TRBJ2-7, with 12 bases fitting TRBD2. Germline V CDR1 and CDR2: MDHEN, SYDVKM. This CDR3 is 15 amino acids long. J lost 5 bases, V lost 6 bases, and 8 bases had no gene match.